A single sample is the source of the 21 T cell receptor beta chains below, sequenced in a study of PD-1 blockade in classical Hodgkin lymphoma. Following autologous stem cell transplantation, relapse occurred in every patient, and exposure to brentuximab vedotin varied. Using immunoSEQ multiplex PCR, the repertoire was profiled, and TCRdb retains in-frame clones only, with some absent. The sample yields approximately 57,000 clones, roughly 90% seen once. The sample in question was peripheral blood mononuclear cells (PBMCs), obtained before the second cycle of nivolumab. The receptors come from a human donor with classical Hodgkin lymphoma.

The CDR3 loop is CASSRDNEQFF. The CDR3, as DNA: TGTGCCAGCAGCCGAGATAATGAGCAGTTCTTC. This chain links TRBV7-9 with TRBJ2-1, with D unresolved. CDR3 length: 11 amino acids. The V gene's germline CDR1 is SEHNR and CDR2 FQNEAQ (reference sequence). Trimming removed 5 bases at V and 7 bases at J, with 6 bases between.

This chain connects TRBV6-5 to TRBJ2-1; TRBD2 aligns across 13 bases. The V segment lost 1 base and the J segment 10 bases; nucleotides outside the gene matches: 4. CDR1 MNHEY and CDR2 SVGAGI come from the germline V gene. The length of the CDR3 is 15 residues. The CDR3: CASSYFLTSGGEQFF. The CDR3 DNA sequence: TGTGCCAGCAGTTACTTCCTGACTAGCGGGGGGGAGCAGTTCTTC.

The chain carries TRBV21-1 and TRBJ1-5; the D call in the table, TRBD1, was not verified against the DNA. TRBV21-1 has pseudogene status. The CDR3 extends over 14 amino acids. The CDR3 bases are TGTGCCAGCCCCAGGACACAAAGCAATCAGCCCCAGCATTTT. It yields the protein CASPRTQSNQPQHF.

The genes are TRBV6-5 and TRBJ2-5; weak D call: TRBD2 (5 bases). Germline assignment: CDR1 MNHEY and CDR2 SVGAGI. The CDR3 runs 13 residues. The V end was cut by 6 bases, the J end by 5 bases, with 13 bases between. The CDR3, as DNA: TGTGCCAGCAGACCGGACTTCTGGGAGACCCAGTACTTC. Residues: CASRPDFWETQYF.

This clone was detected a few times. The rearrangement links TRBV7-3 to TRBJ2-3; 11 bases align to TRBD1. Germline CDR1 is SGHTA and CDR2 is FQGTGA. The CDR3 is 17 residues long. Germline trimming cut 5 bases from V and 0 bases from J; bases unmatched to any gene: 7. This CDR3 reads CASSLGTGGFSTDTQYF. CDR3 DNA sequence: TGTGCCAGCAGCCTGGGGACAGGGGGATTTAGCACAGATACGCAGTATTTT.

The chain joins TRBV28 to TRBJ2-3, with D possibly TRBD1 on 5 matching bases. V was cut by 10 bases and J by 1 base, with 21 bases left in between. This CDR3 is 16 amino acids long. The germline CDR1 and CDR2 sequences are MDHEN and SYDVKM. CDR3 sequence (DNA): TGTGCCATCCGTCGCTCCGGGCGCAGGGGCACAGATACGCAGTATTTT. Translation: CAIRRSGRRGTDTQYF.

V is TRBV7-7 and J is TRBJ2-2; D might be TRBD2 (6 bases). From germline, CDR1 is SSHAT and CDR2 FNYEAQ (reference sequence). The CDR3 has 16 amino acids. The germline V and J ends were trimmed by 0 bases and 6 bases, with 14 bases remaining between them. In DNA form, the CDR3 reads TGTGCCAGCAGCTTAGCCTGGGGGGAGATGTCCGGGGAGCTGTTTTTT. It translates to CASSLAWGEMSGELFF.

The chain is built from TRBV6-5 and TRBJ2-3; D is uncertain. V was trimmed by 5 bases and J by 6 bases, leaving 12 bases between them. CDR1 MNHEY and CDR2 SVGAGI come from the germline V gene. This CDR3 is 13 amino acids long. CDR3 residues: CASSPDLLDTQYF. Here the CDR3 DNA reads TGTGCCAGCAGTCCGGACCTATTGGATACGCAGTATTTT.

The chain employs TRBV7-2 and TRBJ2-7, with no clear D. The CDR3 totals 13 residues. In germline, CDR1 is SGHTA, CDR2 FQGNSA. Between the trimmed V and J ends, which lost 1 base and 2 bases, there was a span of 6 bases. The CDR3 loop is CASSLGATYEQYF. The CDR3 DNA reads TGTGCCAGCAGCTTAGGGGCCACCTACGAGCAGTACTTC.

V gene TRBV7-9 combines with J gene TRBJ1-6; D remains unclear. Between the trimmed V and J ends, which lost 8 bases and 5 bases, there was a span of 16 bases. There are 15 residues in the CDR3. Germline CDR1 SEHNR, CDR2 FQNEAQ (reference sequence). DNA of the CDR3: TGTGCCAGCCGGCCCACCCCTGGCGATAATTCACCCCTCCACTTT. Residues: CASRPTPGDNSPLHF.

The chain joins TRBV6-6 to TRBJ2-2; D gene unclear. Germline V CDR1 and CDR2: MNHNY, SVGAGI (reference sequence). Trimming removed 2 bases from V and 7 bases from J, with 11 bases in between. The CDR3 extends over 14 amino acids. CDR3 coding DNA: TGTGCCAGCAGTTACCCGACACAGATCGGGGAGCTGTTTTTT. The encoded protein is CASSYPTQIGELFF.

The genes are TRBV2 and TRBJ2-5, with D perhaps given as TRBD1 or TRBD2 (7 bases each). The germline V gene has CDR1 SNHLY and CDR2 FYNNEI. With 7 bases removed from V and 4 bases from J, the gap between germline ends came to 16 bases. The CDR3 contains 14 residues. This CDR3 is CASTIQGGAETQYF. CDR3 nucleotides: TGTGCCAGCACCATTCAGGGGGGGGCAGAGACCCAGTACTTC.

CDR3 DNA: TGTGCCAGCAGACCCTCGGGGGCCGGGGAGCTGTTTTTT. This encodes CASRPSGAGELFF. This rearrangement joins TRBV27 to TRBJ2-2; D is possibly TRBD2 (6 bases). Between the trimmed V and J ends, which lost 6 bases and 6 bases, there was a span of 11 bases. This CDR3 spans 13 amino acids. Germline V lookup: CDR1 MNHEY, CDR2 SMNVEV (reference sequence).

The chain employs TRBV4-1 and TRBJ2-5; D is perhaps TRBD1 (5 bases). V was clipped by 4 bases and J by 1 base, with 10 bases between them. This CDR3 contains 14 residues. The germline V gene encodes CDR1 MGHRA and CDR2 YSYEKL. CDR3 region: CASSRDRSQETQYF. The CDR3 DNA reads as TGCGCCAGCAGCCGCGACAGAAGCCAAGAGACCCAGTACTTC.

The chain has TRBV10-3 and TRBJ1-2; 7 bases fit TRBD1. This CDR3 is built from 13 residues. Germline V gene data show CDR1 as ENHRY and CDR2 as SYGVKD. V lost 4 bases to trimming and J lost 8 bases; unmatched junction nucleotides: 7. CDR3 coding DNA: TGTGCCATCAGTGCCGACAGGGTTGGAGGCTACACCTTC. Translating it yields CAISADRVGGYTF.

This chain joins TRBV14 and TRBJ2-7; D unresolved. Germline V gene data show CDR1 as SGHDN and CDR2 as FVKESK. V was trimmed by 5 bases and J by 5 bases, leaving 7 bases between them. CDR3 size: 11 residues. This CDR3 reads CASSKGDEQYF. The CDR3 nucleotides read TGTGCCAGCAGCAAAGGCGACGAGCAGTACTTC.

The V gene is TRBV7-8, the J gene TRBJ1-4; D gene unclear. The germline V gene has CDR1 SGHVS and CDR2 FQNEAQ. The CDR3 runs to 16 residues. The germline V and J ends were trimmed by 1 base and 5 bases, with 14 bases remaining between them. The CDR3 DNA reads as TGTGCCAGCAGCTTAGAGTTCGGGAATCCAAATGAAAAACTGTTTTTT. The encoded protein is CASSLEFGNPNEKLFF.

This chain connects TRBV19 to TRBJ2-5; D call uncertain. Germline CDR1 reads LNHDA; CDR2 reads SQIVND (reference sequence). There are 12 residues in the CDR3. Trimming removed 7 bases from V and 0 bases from J, with 6 bases in between. The DNA for the CDR3 is TGTGCCAGTACTGCGGACCAAGAGACCCAGTACTTC. This translates into CASTADQETQYF.

This chain connects TRBV27 to TRBJ2-1, with 10 bases that match TRBD2. This CDR3 has 15 residues. The germline V gene has CDR1 MNHEY and CDR2 SMNVEV (reference sequence). Germline trimming cut 6 bases from V and 7 bases from J; bases unmatched to any gene: 9. CDR3 sequence reads: CASSMPLAGPNEQFF. Written as DNA, the CDR3 is TGTGCCAGCAGCATGCCACTAGCGGGACCGAATGAGCAGTTCTTC.

The CDR3 loop reads CASRTSAHEQFF. Written as DNA, the CDR3 is TGTGCCAGCAGGACATCAGCGCACGAGCAGTTCTTC. This rearrangement joins TRBV2 to TRBJ2-1; D uncertain. Germline CDR1 SNHLY, CDR2 FYNNEI. The CDR3 sequence is 12 residues long. V lost 6 bases and J lost 10, with 13 bases in between.

This chain's CDR3 is CASSDPGPQPQHF. The CDR3, as DNA: TGCGCCAGCAGTGACCCTGGGCCCCAGCCCCAGCATTTT. The chain has TRBV10-1 and TRBJ1-5; D unclear. The CDR3 contains 13 residues. The V gene lost 3 bases and the J gene lost 7 bases, with 10 bases spanning the gap. Germline assignment: CDR1 WNHNN and CDR2 SYGVQD (reference sequence).